This T cell receptor (beta chain) was sequenced during a study of CD8 T cells in ankylosing spondylitis. A quantitative 5'-RACE method, one with molecular barcodes, was used to make TCR beta libraries. MiXCR was run by TCRdb on the 5' RACE reads, yielding one entry per CDR3 protein. The data show roughly 490,000 distinct CDR3 sequences, about 5.2% seen once. The CDR3 length is 16 residues. V trimming: 6 bases; J trimming: 0 bases; junction bases outside the gene matches: 6. Looked up from germline, CDR1 is SGHTA and CDR2 is FQGNSA. Study results and caveats: In reactive arthritis synovial fluid and blood, some motif variants had been reported before. Disease-linked clones had a CD8+ phenotype and relatively low frequency in peripheral blood. A TCR beta motif of 7 to 9 highly homologous variants seemed to mark ankylosing spondylitis blood. Clones tied to disease were said to be significantly enriched in matched ankylosing spondylitis synovial fluid.

This clonotype occurred many times. The target antigen is unknown. The sequence came from a male donor with ankylosing spondylitis. The V and J genes are TRBV7-2 and TRBJ2-2; 8 nucleotides align to TRBD1. Sequenced material: blood, either unsorted or a sorted T cell fraction (not recorded which). The CDR3 spells CASSPWTGTNTGELFF. The CDR3 coding sequence is TGTGCCAGCAGTCCCTGGACAGGGACGAACACCGGGGAGCTGTTTTTT.